This passage covers 10 T cell receptor beta chains from one sample sequenced in a study of T cells expressing NK-cell markers. Using the 5' RACE reads, TCRdb records one entry per CDR3 protein without DNA. The sample data list 300,000 or so distinct CDR3 sequences. The sequencing sample was made of blood T cells: a sorted CD56 or NKG2C T cell subset, CD4+ or CD8+ T cells, or bulk PBMC T cells (not recorded which). These receptors came from a woman between 18 and 70 years old in good health.

The chain employs TRBV11-3 and TRBJ2-5; TCRdb gives TRBD1 as the D gene, but with no DNA this cannot be confirmed. The CDR3 sequence is 11 residues long. CDR1 is SGHNT, CDR2 YENEEA, per germline. CDR3 sequence reads: CASSPPGSQYF.

Here the CDR3 reads CASSLSPSPRAFF. The chain joins TRBV5-1 to TRBJ1-1. The length of the CDR3 is 13 residues. Germline CDR1 reads SGHRS; CDR2 reads YFSETQ.

V and J are TRBV20-1 and TRBJ2-5; with no DNA, the TCRdb D assignment of TRBD2 cannot be verified. The CDR3 spans 18 residues. Germline assignment: CDR1 DFQATT and CDR2 SNEGSKA (reference sequence). The CDR3 region is CSARGGGRALRAQETRYF.

The chain uses TRBV4-3 and TRBJ2-1; there is no DNA to check the TCRdb D call of TRBD2. The CDR3 covers 18 residues. Germline assignment: CDR1 LGHNA and CDR2 YSLEER. The CDR3: CASSQEASGTPKNNEQFF.

This chain links TRBV29-1 with TRBJ2-1. The length of the CDR3 is 13 residues. Germline CDR1 SQVTM, CDR2 ANQGSEA. The CDR3 here is CSVEETPYNEQFF.

This rearrangement joins TRBV12-3 or TRBV12-4 to TRBJ1-1; TCRdb indicates TRBD1, and absent DNA this call remains unverified. This CDR3 has 17 amino acids. This chain's CDR3 is CASREVRDRALNTEAFF.

The rearrangement uses TRBV4-3 and TRBJ1-3. Germline values: CDR1 LGHNA, CDR2 YSLEER. The CDR3 contains 18 residues. The CDR3 protein is CASSQDAEGQSSGNTIYF.

This chain uses TRBV20-1 with TRBJ2-7; the D gene TCRdb calls, TRBD2, cannot be checked with no DNA. The V gene's germline CDR1 is DFQATT and CDR2 SNEGSKA (reference sequence). The CDR3 is 14 amino acids. The chain's CDR3 is CSAPNTGRGYEQYF.

This chain joins TRBV12-3 or TRBV12-4 and TRBJ2-3; TCRdb indicates TRBD1, and absent DNA this call remains unverified. The CDR3 spans 17 residues. The CDR3 protein is CASSLRATGGDRHTQYF.

The CDR3 sequence is CASSFVSEQYF. The chain combines TRBV12-3 or TRBV12-4 with TRBJ2-7. This CDR3 spans 11 amino acids.